This passage covers 7 T cell receptor beta chains from one sample sequenced in a study of beta chain features in type 1 diabetes. Overall study findings and caveats: Type 1 diabetes patients showed a moderate but significant shortening of TCRB CDR3s in all four CD4+ subsets.

The authors reverse transcribed all of the isolated RNA, so sequencing captured expressed TCRB transcripts. Here immunoSEQ multiplex PCR was the method, and the copy in TCRdb shows in-frame clones only, minus some. The sample has about 370,000 clones, 9.6% seen once; the top ten hold about 0.63%. These receptors are not linked to any known antigen. The specimen sequenced was central memory CD4+ T cells from blood. The origin of the receptors is a man younger than 45 with type 1 diabetes.

The chain links TRBV18 to TRBJ2-5, with TRBD1 identical over 10 bases. The CDR3 extends over 13 amino acids. Trimming took 8 bases from V and 5 from J; bases not matched to a gene: 5. The germline gives CDR1 KGHSH, CDR2 LQKENI. In nucleotides, the CDR3 is TGTGCCAGCGACAGGGGGCTGAGTGAGACCCAGTACTTC. It codes for CASDRGLSETQYF.

This clone occurred many times. The chain uses TRBV28 and TRBJ2-2; no reliable D call. V gave up 10 bases and J gave up 1 base, with 10 bases separating them. Germline lookup yields CDR1 MDHEN and CDR2 SYDVKM. The CDR3 is made up of 13 amino acids. DNA for the CDR3: TGTGCCACGACACGACAGAACACCGGGGAGCTGTTTTTT. It codes for CATTRQNTGELFF.

The chain employs TRBV19 and TRBJ2-1; the match to TRBD2 covers 8 bases. With V trimmed by 4 bases and J by 6 bases, 35 bases remained unmatched. The CDR3 contains 24 residues. Germline-derived CDR1 and CDR2 are LNHDA and SQIVND (reference sequence). Written as DNA, the CDR3 is TGTGCCAGTAGTAGTGGGTGGACTAGCTCCAAAACCATCCCAGGTCATTCTTCATCCAATGAGCAGTTCTTC. This codes for CASSSGWTSSKTIPGHSSSNEQFF. The full variable domain, completed using reference TRBV19 and TRBJ2-1, is DGGITQSPKYLFRKEGQNVTLSCEQNLNHDAMYWYRQDPGQGLRLIYYSQIVNDFQKGDIAEGYSVSREKKESFPLTVTSAQKNPTAFYLCASSSGWTSSKTIPGHSSSNEQFFGPGTRLTVL.

The table lists this clone with a few counts. CDR3 in DNA: TGTGCCAGCAGCCCCTGGGGTAGCGGGAGGGCCGATGAGCAGTTCTTC. Amino acid sequence: CASSPWGSGRADEQFF. The chain links TRBV7-9 to TRBJ2-1; the match to TRBD2 covers 11 bases. From germline, CDR1 is SEHNR and CDR2 FQNEAQ (reference sequence). The V segment lost 5 bases and the J segment 8 bases; nucleotides outside the gene matches: 11. The length of the CDR3 is 16 residues.

The genes are TRBV25-1 and TRBJ2-1, with no clear D. CDR1 and CDR2 from the germline V gene are MGHDK and SYGVNS. This CDR3 contains 11 residues. Trimming removed 0 bases from V and 10 bases from J, with 4 bases in between. The CDR3 coding sequence is TGTGCCAGCAGTGAATACCGGGAGCAGTTCTTC. Protein product: CASSEYREQFF.

In nucleotides, the CDR3 is TGTGCCAGCAGTTTCCAAGGAGGGTCCACCGGGGAGCTGTTTTTT. This codes for CASSFQGGSTGELFF. The chain combines TRBV28 with TRBJ2-2, with a tentative D call TRBD2 (6 bases). CDR1 and CDR2 from the germline V gene are MDHEN and SYDVKM. The CDR3 runs to 15 residues. Between the trimmed V and J ends, which lost 3 bases and 4 bases, there was a span of 12 bases. The full variable domain, completed using reference TRBV28 and TRBJ2-2, is DVKVTQSSRYLVKRTGEKVFLECVQDMDHENMFWYRQDPGLGLRLIYFSYDVKMKEKGDIPEGYSVSREKKERFSLILESASTNQTSMYLCASSFQGGSTGELFFGEGSRLTVL.

V is TRBV4-3 and J is TRBJ1-5; D not resolved. This CDR3 is 14 amino acids long. V was cut by 2 bases and J by 4 bases, with 9 bases left in between. The germline CDR1 and CDR2 sequences are LGHNA and YSLEER. The CDR3 is CASSQRAENQPQHF. As DNA, the CDR3 is TGCGCCAGCAGCCAACGGGCTGAGAATCAGCCCCAGCATTTT.